Sequencing of this TCR beta chain was carried out in a study of shared clonotypes between healthy human individuals (dated by TCRdb to 2018 to 2021). Turning to the overall study: The cohort included a few men and a couple of women between 18 and 49 years of age. Blood TCR repertoires of roughly five healthy adults were deeply sequenced to estimate repertoire size and the extent of clonotype sharing between individuals. Between about 0.9 and 10 billion PBMCs per donor were obtained by leukapheresis. To increase sequencing depth and limit assay-specific biases, TCR repertoire library preparation and sequencing were carried out by different laboratories using diverse techniques. For each donor, three plates each were used for CD4 naive and CD4 memory, two plates were used for CD8 naive, and one plate was used for CD8 memory.

Using the deep immunoSEQ assay, TCR CDR3 regions were amplified from genomic DNA by multiplex PCR. Extracted genomic DNA from each cell subset was distributed evenly across all wells of several immunoSEQ 96-well plates, and each plate was treated as a replicate. Each replicate PCR for sorted subsets received around 200 ng genomic DNA, equal to about 29,000 T cell genomes. The purified libraries were quantified using a Qubit 3.0 fluorometer, sized with a Bioanalyzer 2100, and then quantified again using the KAPA Library Quantification kit. A separate single-read 150-cycle Illumina NextSeq 550 flow cell was used to sequence each immunoSEQ 96-well plate. As for the authors' bioinformatics: Because the immunoSEQ output held only junctional sequences and lacked quality scores, the filtering could not match the filtering applied to full-length reads. To assign V/J genes and CDR3, sequences were annotated using PyIR, a Python wrapper for IgBLAST v1.9, with IMGT germline references. Any read was removed if the V/J assignment was weak (E-value above 1e-6), the CDR3 was missing, or the read contained stop codons, out-of-frame junctions, or ambiguous translated residues. V3J clonotypes were defined as sequences sharing an identical inferred V gene, J gene, and CDR3 amino acid sequence. The percentage overlap between two repertoires was calculated by dividing the number of shared unique clonotypes by the size of the smaller repertoire. RTK rarefaction, the Chao1 estimator, and Recon v2.1 estimates of unobserved clonotypes were used to assess repertoire richness. Generation probabilities for all TCRbeta clonotypes obtained by the gDNA method from a few donors were computed using OLGA. Sourced from immuneACCESS, this table was stored by TCRdb with only in-frame sequences that have V and J called. A share of the clones is absent; for the studies checked, an unresolved V gene accounts for under half, and the remainder has no known explanation. The D gene and trimming were derived from the DNA, and the V and J assignments and clone size from that table. This sample holds millions of clones; approximately 94% were observed only once. More than 1.5% of the sample is held by the ten biggest clonotypes.

The CDR3 runs 14 residues from the cysteine to the phenylalanine. Of the read, only the CDR3 DNA is kept; its 42 bases are in frame from base 1. In the germline V gene, CDR1 corresponds to MGHRA and CDR2 to YSYEKL. A distance of 7 bases separates the germline ends of V and J, which lose 1 base and 1 base respectively. General study outcomes and caveats: Estimated clonotype richness was generally larger for naive than for memory subsets. Compared with non-shared clonotypes, clonotypes shared by all four sorted-subset donors had higher generation probabilities. About 5% of naive CD4, 3.5% of naive CD8, approximately 2.2% of memory CD4, and around 0.42% of memory CD8 clonotypes were shared across several donors. Based on pairwise subsampling, the degree of clonotype sharing among donors was expected to be affected by sequencing depth. Because the study included a small number of donors, the genetic and exposure-history diversity represented was limited. Rarefaction of sorted-subset datasets indicated incomplete sequencing despite the large sequencing depth. Sampling was restricted to blood, and TCR repertoires in tissues likely differ from the TCR repertoires found in blood.

CD8 naive samples were obtained by positive selection for CCR7 among CD45RO-negative cells, yielding a CD45RA+CCR7+ population from which TemRA cells were excluded. The donors were healthy, HIV-negative adults who had no recently reported acute infections or vaccinations. All donors were Caucasian adults living in Nashville, Tennessee, USA. After blood collection by leukapheresis, PBMCs were isolated using Ficoll-Histopaque density gradient centrifugation and then cryopreserved in the vapor phase of liquid nitrogen. Analytical flow cytometry was used to check the purity and quantity of every magnetically sorted T cell population. Each sorted fraction had its genomic DNA isolated and then quantified by UV absorbance on a Nanodrop 2000c. As regards this clone: The target of this receptor is not known. One base away there is no much larger clone; base qualities are not given.

The receptor was isolated from a man between 18 and 35 years old in good health. Some clones in this sample may be carry-over from other donors' samples. The chain couples TRBV4-1 to TRBJ1-1; a confident D gene designation cannot be given. The specimen was naive CD8+ T cells from PBMCs. The cell subset or site label for this specimen denotes: CD45RA+CCR7+. The sequenced DNA: TGCGCCAGCAGCCAAGTTACAGAGAACACTGAAGCTTTCTTT. The encoded protein is CASSQVTENTEAFF.